This entry features one TCR beta chain sequence. The data were taken from a study of human T cells and chemical hapten exposure. Time point in this sample: patch test 3, about 24 weeks after DPC sensitization. Treatment here: therapeutic diphenylcyclopropenone sensitization with weekly scalp DPC. TCRdb recomputed calls from the RACE reads with MiXCR, one row per CDR3 protein. The sample consists of roughly 150,000 distinct CDR3 sequences, 28% of them appearing once. The specimen was whole blood, collected in connection with sensitization to the hapten diphenylcyclopropenone (DPC). The TCR sequence derives from a woman aged 18-29 years with alopecia areata. Some clones in this sample may be carry-over from other donors' samples.

The CDR3 bases are TGCGCCAGCCGGAGTGGACAGGGAGAAAATTCACCCCTCCACTTT. Encoded protein: CASRSGQGENSPLHF. The V gene is TRBV4-1, the J gene TRBJ1-6; 8 positions agree with TRBD1. The CDR3 is 15 amino acids. The germline CDR1 and CDR2 sequences are MGHRA and YSYEKL. With 8 bases clipped from V and 7 bases from J, the junction kept 10 bases outside the gene matches.